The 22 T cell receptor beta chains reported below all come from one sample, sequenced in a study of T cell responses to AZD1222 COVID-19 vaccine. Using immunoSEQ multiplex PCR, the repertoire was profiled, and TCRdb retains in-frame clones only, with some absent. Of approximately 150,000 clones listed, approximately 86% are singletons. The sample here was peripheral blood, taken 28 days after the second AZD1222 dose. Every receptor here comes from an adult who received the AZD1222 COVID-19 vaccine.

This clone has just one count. CDR3 sequence: CASSPQAGIGYSNQPQHF. Here the CDR3 DNA reads TGTGCCAGCAGTCCCCAGGCAGGGATCGGGTATAGCAATCAGCCCCAGCATTTT. This rearrangement joins TRBV6-6 to TRBJ1-5; TRBD1 might be the D (5 bases). Trimming took 5 bases from V and 0 from J, leaving 20 bases between them. The CDR3 has 18 amino acids. Per the germline V gene, CDR1 is MNHNY and CDR2 is SVGAGI (reference sequence).

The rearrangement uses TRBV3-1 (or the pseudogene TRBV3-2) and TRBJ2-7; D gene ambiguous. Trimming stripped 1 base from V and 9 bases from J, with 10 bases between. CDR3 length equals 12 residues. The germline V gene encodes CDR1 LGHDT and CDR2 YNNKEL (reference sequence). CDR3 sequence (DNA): TGTGCCAGCAGCCAAGTTGTTCAGTTGCAGTACTTC. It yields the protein CASSQVVQLQYF.

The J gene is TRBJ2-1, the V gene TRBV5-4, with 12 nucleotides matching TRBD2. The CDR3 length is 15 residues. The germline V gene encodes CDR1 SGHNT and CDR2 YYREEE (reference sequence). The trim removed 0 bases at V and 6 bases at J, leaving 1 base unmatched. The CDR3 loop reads CASSLGGLAGNEQFF. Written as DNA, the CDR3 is TGTGCCAGCAGCTTGGGGGGACTAGCGGGCAATGAGCAGTTCTTC.

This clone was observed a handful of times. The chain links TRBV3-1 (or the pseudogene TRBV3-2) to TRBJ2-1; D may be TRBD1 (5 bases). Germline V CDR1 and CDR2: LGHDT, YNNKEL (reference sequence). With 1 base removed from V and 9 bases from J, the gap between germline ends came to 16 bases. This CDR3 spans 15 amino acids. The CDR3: CASSQVAGQEREQFF. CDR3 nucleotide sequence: TGTGCCAGCAGCCAAGTCGCAGGGCAGGAACGTGAGCAGTTCTTC.

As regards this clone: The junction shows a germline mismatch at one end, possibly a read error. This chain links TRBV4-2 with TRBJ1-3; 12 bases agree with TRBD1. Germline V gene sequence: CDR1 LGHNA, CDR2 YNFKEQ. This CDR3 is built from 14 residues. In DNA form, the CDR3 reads TGTGCCAGCAGCCAAGGGGAGGGACAGGGGGCGAGGGGGTTT. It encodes CASSQGEGQGARGF.

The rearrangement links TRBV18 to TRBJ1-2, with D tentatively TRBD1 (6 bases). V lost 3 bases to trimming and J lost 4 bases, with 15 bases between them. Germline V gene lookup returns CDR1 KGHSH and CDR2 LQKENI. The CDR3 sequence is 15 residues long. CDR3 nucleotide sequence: TGTGCCAGCTCACCTGGGGCAGGGGAAAGCTATGGCTACACCTTC. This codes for CASSPGAGESYGYTF.

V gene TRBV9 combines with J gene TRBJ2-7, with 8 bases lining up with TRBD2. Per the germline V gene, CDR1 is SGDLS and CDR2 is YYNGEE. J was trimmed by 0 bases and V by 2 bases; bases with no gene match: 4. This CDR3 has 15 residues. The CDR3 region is CASSVSGVSSYEQYF. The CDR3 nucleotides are TGTGCCAGCAGCGTTAGCGGGGTAAGCTCCTACGAGCAGTACTTC.

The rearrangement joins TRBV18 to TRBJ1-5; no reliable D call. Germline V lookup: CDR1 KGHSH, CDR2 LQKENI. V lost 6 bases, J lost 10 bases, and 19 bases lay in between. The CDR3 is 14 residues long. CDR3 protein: CASSPTGGRVPQHF. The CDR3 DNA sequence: TGTGCCAGCTCCCCCACGGGAGGGCGCGTACCCCAGCATTTT.

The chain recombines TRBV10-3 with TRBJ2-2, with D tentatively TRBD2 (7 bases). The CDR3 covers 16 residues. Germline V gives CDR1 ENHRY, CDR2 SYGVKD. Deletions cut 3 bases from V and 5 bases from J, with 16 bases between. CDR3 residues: CAISELRGAGTGELFF. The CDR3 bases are TGTGCCATCAGTGAATTACGGGGGGCGGGTACCGGGGAGCTGTTTTTT.

DNA of the CDR3: TGTGCCAGCAGCTTGGGGCGTGGGACAGTTCTTCCCGAGCAGTACTTC. It encodes CASSLGRGTVLPEQYF. The chain employs TRBV5-6 and TRBJ2-7; TRBD1 aligns across 7 bases. Germline V gene sequence: CDR1 SGHDT, CDR2 YYEEEE. This CDR3 is built from 16 residues. Trimming took 0 bases from V and 6 from J; bases not matched to a gene: 12.

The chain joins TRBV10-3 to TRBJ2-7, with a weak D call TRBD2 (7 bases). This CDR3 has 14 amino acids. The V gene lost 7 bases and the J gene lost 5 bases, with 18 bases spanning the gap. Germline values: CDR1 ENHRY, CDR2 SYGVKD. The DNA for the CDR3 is TGTGCCATCAAATTCGGCGGGGGCGGGGACGAGCAGTACTTC. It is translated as CAIKFGGGGDEQYF.

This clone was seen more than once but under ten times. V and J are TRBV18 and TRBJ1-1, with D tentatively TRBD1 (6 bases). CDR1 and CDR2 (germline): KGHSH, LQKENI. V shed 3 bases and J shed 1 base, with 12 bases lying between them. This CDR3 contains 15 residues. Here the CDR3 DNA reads TGTGCCAGCTCACCGGGTGGGGGGGCGAACACTGAAGCTTTCTTT. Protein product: CASSPGGGANTEAFF.

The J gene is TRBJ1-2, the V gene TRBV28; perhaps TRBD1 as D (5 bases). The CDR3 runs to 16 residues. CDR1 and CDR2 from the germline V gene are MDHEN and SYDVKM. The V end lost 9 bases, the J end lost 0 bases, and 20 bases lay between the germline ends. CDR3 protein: CASFDAGRSSNYGYTF. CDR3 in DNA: TGTGCCAGTTTTGATGCAGGGCGCTCTTCTAACTATGGCTACACCTTC.

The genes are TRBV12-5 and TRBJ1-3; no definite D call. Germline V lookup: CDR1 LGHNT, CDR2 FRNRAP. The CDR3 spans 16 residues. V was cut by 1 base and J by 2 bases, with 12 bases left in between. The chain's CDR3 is CASGLGVRLTGNTIYF. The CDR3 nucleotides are TGTGCTAGTGGTTTGGGAGTAAGGCTTACTGGAAACACCATATATTTT.

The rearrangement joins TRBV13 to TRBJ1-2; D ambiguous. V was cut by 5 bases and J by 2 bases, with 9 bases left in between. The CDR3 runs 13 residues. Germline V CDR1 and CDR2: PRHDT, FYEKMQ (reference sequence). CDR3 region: CASSRTPNYGYTF. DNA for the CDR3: TGTGCCAGCAGCCGCACCCCCAACTATGGCTACACCTTC.

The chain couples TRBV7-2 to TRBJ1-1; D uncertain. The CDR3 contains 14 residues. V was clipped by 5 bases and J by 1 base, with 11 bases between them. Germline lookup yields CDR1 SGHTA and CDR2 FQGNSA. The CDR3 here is CASSHIDTNTEAFF. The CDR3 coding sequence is TGTGCCAGCAGCCATATCGACACGAACACTGAAGCTTTCTTT.

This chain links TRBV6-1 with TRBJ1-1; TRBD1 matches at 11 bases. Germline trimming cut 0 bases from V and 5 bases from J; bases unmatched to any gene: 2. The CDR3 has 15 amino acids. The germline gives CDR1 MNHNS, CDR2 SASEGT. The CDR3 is CASSEAGTGGTEAFF. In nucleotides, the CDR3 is TGTGCCAGCAGTGAAGCCGGGACAGGGGGGACTGAAGCTTTCTTT.

This CDR3 is CASSGQGANQPQHF. The CDR3 coding sequence is TGTGCCAGCAGTGGACAGGGGGCTAATCAGCCCCAGCATTTT. The chain employs TRBV25-1 and TRBJ1-5; 10 nucleotides line up with TRBD1. Germline V gene lookup returns CDR1 MGHDK and CDR2 SYGVNS. This CDR3 is built from 14 residues. Trimming at V came to 4 bases and at J to 4 bases, leaving 1 base not matched to a gene.

In DNA form, the CDR3 reads TGTGCCAGCAGCTTAGGTCCAGGGGGCCTCCTCTACGAGCAGTACTTC. This codes for CASSLGPGGLLYEQYF. This chain uses TRBV7-6 with TRBJ2-7; 8 bases align to TRBD1. There are 16 residues in the CDR3. Germline V gene sequence: CDR1 SGHVS, CDR2 FNYEAQ. Trimming at V came to 1 base and at J to 3 bases, leaving 8 bases not matched to a gene.

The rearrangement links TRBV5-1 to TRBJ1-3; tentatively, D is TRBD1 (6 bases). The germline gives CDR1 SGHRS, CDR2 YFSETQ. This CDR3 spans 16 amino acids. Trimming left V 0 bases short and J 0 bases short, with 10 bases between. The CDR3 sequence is CASSLAGGYSGNTIYF. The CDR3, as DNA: TGCGCCAGCAGCTTGGCCGGGGGCTACTCTGGAAACACCATATATTTT.

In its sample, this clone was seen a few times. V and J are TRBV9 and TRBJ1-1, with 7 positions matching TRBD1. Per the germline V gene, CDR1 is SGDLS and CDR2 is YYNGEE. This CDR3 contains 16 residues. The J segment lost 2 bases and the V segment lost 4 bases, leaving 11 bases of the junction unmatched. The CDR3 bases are TGTGCCAGCAGCTCCCGGGACAGAACCTATAACACTGAAGCTTTCTTT. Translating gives CASSSRDRTYNTEAFF.

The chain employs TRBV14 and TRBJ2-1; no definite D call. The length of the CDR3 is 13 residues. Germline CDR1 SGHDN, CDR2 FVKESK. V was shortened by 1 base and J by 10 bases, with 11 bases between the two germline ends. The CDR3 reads CASSQGFLAEQFF. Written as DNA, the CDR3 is TGTGCCAGCAGCCAAGGGTTTTTGGCGGAGCAGTTCTTC.